This paragraph covers one TCR beta chain sequence. The CDR3 sequence is 15 residues long. Germline CDR1 reads SGHNT; CDR2 reads YENEEA. The V end was cut by 5 bases, the J end by 4 bases, with 14 bases between. The record originates from a study of long-term antiretroviral therapy in people with HIV. Running of the v3.0 immunoSEQ assay took place at survey level. Profiled with immunoSEQ multiplex PCR; TCRdb holds only in-frame clones, not every one. The sample carries tens of thousands of clones, 84% recorded once. The sequence came from a man in his late teens or twenties with HIV. Here the sequenced sample was unsorted PBMCs, taken 0.1 years before starting antiretroviral therapy. J is TRBJ2-2 and V is TRBV11-3; the D gene is possibly TRBD1 (6 bases). The CDR3 region is CASSPQGLTTGELFF. As DNA, the CDR3 is TGTGCCAGCAGCCCTCAGGGGTTGACCACCGGGGAGCTGTTTTTT.